Many counts were recorded for the clone carrying this T cell receptor beta chain. Its specificity is not known. Investigators profiled TCR beta VDJ and CDR3 from genomic DNA template. One entry per CDR3 protein results from TCRdb running MiXCR on the reads. There are hundreds of thousands of distinct CDR3 sequences in the sample; 65% to 80% occur only once, and 4% lies in the top ten. This record belongs to a study of CD8+CD57+ T cells in acquired aplastic anemia. Study at large: The study obtained an average of 3.2 ug of DNA from sorted CD4+ and CD8+ cells. As sequenced from healthy donors, CD4+ cells averaged about 9.8 million reads. Study-wide points: Patients and controls shared 25 to 35 CD8+ CDR3 sequences, highly expressed in patients. Patients and controls were not found to differ significantly in CD8+ Simpson's diversity.

V was pared by 7 bases and J by 1 base, with 10 bases between. The CDR3 is made up of 13 amino acids. In germline, CDR1 is ENHRY, CDR2 SYGVKD. Material for sequencing was sorted CD4+, CD8+, or CD8+CD57+ T cells (not recorded which) from PBMCs. This sequence originates from a human donor in good health, serving as a control. The chain is built from TRBV10-3 and TRBJ1-1; possibly TRBD1 for D (6 bases). The CDR3 nucleotides are TGTGCCATCACCCCGGGACAGAACACTGAAGCTTTCTTT. Its protein product is CAITPGQNTEAFF.